The present TCR beta chain was sequenced within a study of Ad26.COV2.S vaccination and SARS-CoV-2 variants. The CDR3 length is 15 residues. Germline assignment: CDR1 SGHRS and CDR2 YFSETQ. Trimming took 0 bases from V and 4 from J; bases not matched to a gene: 4. Described treatment: roughly 20 received Ad26.COV2.S at low or high dose, single or two shots; about 5 received placebo; per-sample allocation not given. Material that was analyzed had been drawn on day 63 after the first vaccine or placebo injection. Sequencing was performed with immunoSEQ multiplex PCR; in TCRdb, only in-frame clones are kept and a portion is missing. This sample has about 280,000 clones; about 90% occur once, and the top ten carry over 2.5%.

The rearrangement links TRBV5-1 to TRBJ1-1; 9 nucleotides align to TRBD1. This material consisted of peripheral blood, taken in a trial of Ad26.COV2.S vaccine versus placebo. The receptor was derived from a person aged 18-65 years who received the Ad26.COV2.S COVID-19 vaccine or a placebo. The CDR3 coding sequence is TGCGCCAGCAGCTTGGGGGACAGGGACGGCACTGAAGCTTTCTTT. It translates to CASSLGDRDGTEAFF. Full variable domain (outside the CDR3, taken from reference TRBV5-1 and TRBJ1-1): KAGVTQTPRYLIKTRGQQVTLSCSPISGHRSVSWYQQTPGQGLQFLFEYFSETQRNKGNFPGRFSGRQFSNSRSEMNVSTLELGDSALYLCASSLGDRDGTEAFFGQGTRLTVV.